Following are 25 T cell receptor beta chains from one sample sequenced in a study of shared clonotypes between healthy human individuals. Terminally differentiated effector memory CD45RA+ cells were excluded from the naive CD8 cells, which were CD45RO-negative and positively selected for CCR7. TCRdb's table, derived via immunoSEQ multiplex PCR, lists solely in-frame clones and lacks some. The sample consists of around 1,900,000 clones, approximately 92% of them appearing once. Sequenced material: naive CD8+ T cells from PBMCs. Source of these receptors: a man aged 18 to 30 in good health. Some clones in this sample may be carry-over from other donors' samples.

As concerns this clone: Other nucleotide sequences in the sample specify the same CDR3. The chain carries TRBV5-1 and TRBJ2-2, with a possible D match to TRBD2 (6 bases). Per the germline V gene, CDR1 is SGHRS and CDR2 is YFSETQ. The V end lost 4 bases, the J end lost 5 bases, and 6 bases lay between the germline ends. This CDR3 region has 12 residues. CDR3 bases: TGCGCCAGCAGCCGGGGGACCGGGGAGCTGTTTTTT. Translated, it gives CASSRGTGELFF.

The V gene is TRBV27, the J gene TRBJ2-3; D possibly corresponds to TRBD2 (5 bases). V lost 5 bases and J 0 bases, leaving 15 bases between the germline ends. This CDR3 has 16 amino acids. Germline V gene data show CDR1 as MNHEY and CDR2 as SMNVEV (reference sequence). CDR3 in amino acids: CASSKLRVRSTDTQYF. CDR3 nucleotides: TGTGCCAGCAGTAAGCTGCGGGTCAGGAGCACAGATACGCAGTATTTT.

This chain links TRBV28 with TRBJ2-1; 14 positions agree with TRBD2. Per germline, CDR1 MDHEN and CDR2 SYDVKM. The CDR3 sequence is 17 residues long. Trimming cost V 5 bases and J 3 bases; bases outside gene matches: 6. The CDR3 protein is CASSTGLAGGLYNEQFF. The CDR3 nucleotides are TGTGCCAGCAGTACAGGACTAGCGGGAGGACTCTACAATGAGCAGTTCTTC.

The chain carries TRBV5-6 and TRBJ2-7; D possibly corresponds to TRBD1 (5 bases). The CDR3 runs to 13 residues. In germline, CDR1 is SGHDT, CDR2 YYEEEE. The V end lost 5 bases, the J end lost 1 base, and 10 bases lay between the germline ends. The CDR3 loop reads CASRRQRSYEQYF. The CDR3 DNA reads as TGTGCCAGCAGGCGACAGAGGTCCTACGAGCAGTACTTC.

The CDR3 here is CASSQDQSGRTYNEQFF. CDR3 in DNA: TGCGCCAGCAGCCAAGATCAAAGCGGGAGGACCTACAATGAGCAGTTCTTC. The chain couples TRBV4-1 to TRBJ2-1, with 9 bases fitting TRBD2. Trimming removed 0 bases from V and 2 bases from J; junction bases left unmatched: 5. CDR3 length: 17 residues. Germline lookup yields CDR1 MGHRA and CDR2 YSYEKL.

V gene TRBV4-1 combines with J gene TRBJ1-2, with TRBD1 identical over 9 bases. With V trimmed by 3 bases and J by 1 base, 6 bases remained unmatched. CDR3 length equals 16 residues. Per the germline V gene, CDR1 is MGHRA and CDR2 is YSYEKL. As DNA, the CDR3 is TGCGCCAGCAGCCACATACAGGGGGCGTTTAACTATGGCTACACCTTC. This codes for CASSHIQGAFNYGYTF.

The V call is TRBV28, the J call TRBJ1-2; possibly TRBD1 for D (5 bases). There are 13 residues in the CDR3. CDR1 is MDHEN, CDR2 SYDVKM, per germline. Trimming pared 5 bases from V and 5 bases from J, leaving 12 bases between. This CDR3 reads CASSLQGVYGYTF. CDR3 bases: TGTGCCAGCAGTCTTCAGGGCGTATATGGCTACACCTTC.

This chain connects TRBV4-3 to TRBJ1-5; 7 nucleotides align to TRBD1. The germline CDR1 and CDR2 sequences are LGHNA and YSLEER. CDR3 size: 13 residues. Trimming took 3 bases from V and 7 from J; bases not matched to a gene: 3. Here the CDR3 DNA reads TGCGCCAGCAGCCAGGCAGGGGGGCAGCCCCAGCATTTT. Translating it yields CASSQAGGQPQHF.

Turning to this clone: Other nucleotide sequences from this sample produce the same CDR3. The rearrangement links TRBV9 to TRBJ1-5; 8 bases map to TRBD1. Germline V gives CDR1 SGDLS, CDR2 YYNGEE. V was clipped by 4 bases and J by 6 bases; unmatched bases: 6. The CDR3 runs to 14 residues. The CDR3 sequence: CASSPGQGRQPQHF. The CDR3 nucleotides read TGTGCCAGCAGCCCCGGACAGGGTCGTCAGCCCCAGCATTTT.

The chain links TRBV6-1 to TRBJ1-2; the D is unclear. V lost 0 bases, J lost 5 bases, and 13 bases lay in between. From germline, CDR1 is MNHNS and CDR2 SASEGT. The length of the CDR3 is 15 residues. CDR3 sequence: CASSEAQWQSYGYTF. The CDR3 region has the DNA TGTGCCAGCAGTGAAGCGCAATGGCAATCATATGGCTACACCTTC.

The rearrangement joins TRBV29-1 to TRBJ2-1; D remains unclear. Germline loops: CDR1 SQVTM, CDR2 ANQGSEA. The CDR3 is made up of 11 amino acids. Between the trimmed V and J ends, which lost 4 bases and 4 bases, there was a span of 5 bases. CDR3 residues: CSVAQYNEQFF. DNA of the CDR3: TGCAGCGTTGCCCAGTACAATGAGCAGTTCTTC.

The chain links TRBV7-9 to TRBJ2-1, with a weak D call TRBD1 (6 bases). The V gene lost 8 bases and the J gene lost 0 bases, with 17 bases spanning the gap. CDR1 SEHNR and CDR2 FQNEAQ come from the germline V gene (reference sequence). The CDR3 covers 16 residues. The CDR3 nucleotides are TGTGCCAGCTCAAAAGGGGGTCGGTTCTCCTACAATGAGCAGTTCTTC. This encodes CASSKGGRFSYNEQFF. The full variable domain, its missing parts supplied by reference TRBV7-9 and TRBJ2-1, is DTGVSQNPRHKITKRGQNVTFRCDPISEHNRLYWYRQTLGQGPEFLTYFQNEAQLEKSRLLSDRFSAERPKGSFSTLEIQRTEQGDSAMYLCASSKGGRFSYNEQFFGPGTRLTVL.

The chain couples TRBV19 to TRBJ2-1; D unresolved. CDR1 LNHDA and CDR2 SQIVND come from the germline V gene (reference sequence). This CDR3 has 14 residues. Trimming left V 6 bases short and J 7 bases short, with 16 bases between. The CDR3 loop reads CASRRTLRSNEQFF. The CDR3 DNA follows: TGTGCCAGTAGGAGGACCCTTCGATCTAATGAGCAGTTCTTC.

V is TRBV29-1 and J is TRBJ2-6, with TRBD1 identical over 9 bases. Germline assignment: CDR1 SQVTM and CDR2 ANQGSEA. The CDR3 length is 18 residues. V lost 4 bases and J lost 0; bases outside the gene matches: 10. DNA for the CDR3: TGCAGCGTTGCCACGCGGACAGGGGACCTCTCTGGGGCCAACGTCCTGACTTTC. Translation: CSVATRTGDLSGANVLTF.

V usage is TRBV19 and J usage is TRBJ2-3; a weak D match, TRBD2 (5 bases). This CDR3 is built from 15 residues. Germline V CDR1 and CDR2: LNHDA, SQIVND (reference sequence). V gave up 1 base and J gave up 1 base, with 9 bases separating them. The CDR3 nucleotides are TGTGCCAGTAGTATAGTCCACGGGGGCACAGATACGCAGTATTTT. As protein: CASSIVHGGTDTQYF.

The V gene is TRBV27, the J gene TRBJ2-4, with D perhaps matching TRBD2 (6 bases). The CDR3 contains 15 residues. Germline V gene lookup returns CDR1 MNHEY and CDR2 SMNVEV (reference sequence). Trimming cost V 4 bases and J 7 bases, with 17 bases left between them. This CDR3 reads CASSWASEGRNIQYF. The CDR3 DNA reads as TGTGCCAGCAGTTGGGCGTCGGAGGGGAGGAACATTCAGTACTTC.

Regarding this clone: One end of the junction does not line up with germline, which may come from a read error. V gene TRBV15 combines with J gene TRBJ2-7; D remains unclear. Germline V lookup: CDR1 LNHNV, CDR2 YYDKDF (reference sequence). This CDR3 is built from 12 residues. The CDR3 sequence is CATRRASGEQYF. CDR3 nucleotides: TGTGCCACCAGGAGAGCCTCGGGCGAGCAGTACTTC.

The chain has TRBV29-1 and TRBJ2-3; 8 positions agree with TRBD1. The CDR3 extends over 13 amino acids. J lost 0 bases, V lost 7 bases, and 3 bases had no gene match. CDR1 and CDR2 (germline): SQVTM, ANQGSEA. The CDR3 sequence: CSADRESTDTQYF. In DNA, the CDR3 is TGCAGCGCGGACAGGGAGAGCACAGATACGCAGTATTTT.

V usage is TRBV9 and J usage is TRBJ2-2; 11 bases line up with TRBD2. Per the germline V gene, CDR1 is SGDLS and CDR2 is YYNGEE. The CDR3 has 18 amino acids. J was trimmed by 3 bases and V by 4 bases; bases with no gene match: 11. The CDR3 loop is CASSPRKGLAEHTGELFF. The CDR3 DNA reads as TGTGCCAGCAGCCCCCGGAAGGGACTAGCGGAGCACACCGGGGAGCTGTTTTTT.

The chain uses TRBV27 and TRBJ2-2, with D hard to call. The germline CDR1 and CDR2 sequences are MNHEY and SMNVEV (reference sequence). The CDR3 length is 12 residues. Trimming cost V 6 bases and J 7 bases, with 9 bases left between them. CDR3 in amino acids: CASSGPGGELFF. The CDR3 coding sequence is TGTGCCAGCAGCGGGCCGGGCGGGGAGCTGTTTTTT.

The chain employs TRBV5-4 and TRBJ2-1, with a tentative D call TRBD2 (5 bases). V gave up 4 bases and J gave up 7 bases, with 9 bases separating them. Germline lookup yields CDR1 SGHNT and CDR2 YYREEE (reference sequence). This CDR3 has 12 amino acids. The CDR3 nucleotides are TGTGCCAGCAGCCTGAGGGAGAATGAGCAGTTCTTC. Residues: CASSLRENEQFF.

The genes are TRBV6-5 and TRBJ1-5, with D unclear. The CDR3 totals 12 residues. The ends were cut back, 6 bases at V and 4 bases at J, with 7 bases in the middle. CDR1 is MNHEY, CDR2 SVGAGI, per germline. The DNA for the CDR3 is TGTGCCAGCAGCAACGGAAATCAGCCCCAGCATTTT. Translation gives CASSNGNQPQHF.

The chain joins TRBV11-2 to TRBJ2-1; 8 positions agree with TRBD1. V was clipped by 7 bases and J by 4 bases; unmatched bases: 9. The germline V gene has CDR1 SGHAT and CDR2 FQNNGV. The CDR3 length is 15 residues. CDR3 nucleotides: TGTGCCAGCACCTTTGGACAGGGATTTTACAATGAGCAGTTCTTC. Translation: CASTFGQGFYNEQFF.

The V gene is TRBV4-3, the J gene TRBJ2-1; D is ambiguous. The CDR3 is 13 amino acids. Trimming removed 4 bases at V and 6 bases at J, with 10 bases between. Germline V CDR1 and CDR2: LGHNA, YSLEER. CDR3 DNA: TGCGCCAGCAGCCCCACTCGTGTCAATGAGCAGTTCTTC. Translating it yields CASSPTRVNEQFF.

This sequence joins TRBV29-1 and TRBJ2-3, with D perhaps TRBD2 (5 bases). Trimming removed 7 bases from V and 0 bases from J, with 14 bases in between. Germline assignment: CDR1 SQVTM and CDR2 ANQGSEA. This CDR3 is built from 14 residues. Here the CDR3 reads CSAPGDISTDTQYF. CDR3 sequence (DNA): TGCAGCGCCCCCGGGGATATAAGCACAGATACGCAGTATTTT.